The TCR beta chain described here comes from a study of blood T cell repertoires in COVID-19. The CDR3 has 13 amino acids. The germline V gene encodes CDR1 LNHDA and CDR2 SQIVND (reference sequence). V lost 5 bases and J 5 bases, leaving 12 bases between the germline ends. Generated by immunoSEQ multiplex PCR, the TCRdb table keeps only in-frame clones and is missing some. This table has 350,000 or so clones, roughly 86% appearing once. The sequencing sample was made of PBMCs or T cells enriched from blood (not recorded which). The chain uses TRBV19 and TRBJ1-2, with D perhaps matching TRBD1 (6 bases). This TCR was recovered from a woman under 40 who had been exposed to COVID-19. As DNA, the CDR3 is TGTGCCAGTAGTTCGAGACAGGTTTATGGCTACACCTTC. It codes for CASSSRQVYGYTF.